Following are 18 T cell receptor beta chains from one sample sequenced in a study of blood T cell repertoires in COVID-19. Profiled with immunoSEQ multiplex PCR; TCRdb holds only in-frame clones, not every one. The table lists 200,000 to 250,000 clones, 85% to 90% of them singletons, with more than 9% in the top ten. Sequences were obtained from peripheral blood. These receptors originate from a man aged 50 to 60 with COVID-19, enrolled during active disease.

This clone was seen only a few times. The rearrangement joins TRBV2 to TRBJ1-4; D not resolved. The CDR3 sequence is 14 residues long. Germline V CDR1 and CDR2: SNHLY, FYNNEI. Trimming shortened V by 8 bases and J by 0 bases, and 10 bases separated the two germline ends. The CDR3 coding sequence is TGTGCCAGCGCCTATCTCGCAACTAATGAAAAACTGTTTTTT. It translates to CASAYLATNEKLFF. The variable domain in full, completed from reference TRBV2 and TRBJ1-4, reads EPEVTQTPSHQVTQMGQEVILRCVPISNHLYFYWYRQILGQKVEFLVSFYNNEISEKSEIFDDQFSVERPDGSNFTLKIRSTKLEDSAMYFCASAYLATNEKLFFGSGTQLSVL.

The genes are TRBV5-1 and TRBJ1-6, with D maybe TRBD1 (5 bases). CDR1 is SGHRS and CDR2 is YFSETQ in the germline V gene. Trimming shortened V by 4 bases and J by 7 bases, and 6 bases separated the two germline ends. The CDR3 consists of 12 residues. CDR3 residues: CASSGGNSPLHF. Here the CDR3 DNA reads TGCGCCAGCAGCGGGGGGAATTCACCCCTCCACTTT.

This clone showed up just once. The rearrangement links TRBV4-1 to TRBJ2-5; D perhaps matches TRBD2 (5 bases). CDR1 and CDR2 (germline): MGHRA, YSYEKL. Trimming took off 3 bases at V and 6 bases at J, with 11 bases between the two ends. The CDR3 covers 13 residues. In DNA, the CDR3 is TGCGCCAGCAGCCAGGCACTAGAGCAGACCCAGTACTTC. Translation gives CASSQALEQTQYF.

The rearrangement links TRBV2 to TRBJ1-3; D is unresolved. Germline V CDR1 and CDR2: SNHLY, FYNNEI. The CDR3 totals 12 residues. V lost 8 bases and J 0 bases, leaving 5 bases between the germline ends. The CDR3: CASVSSGNTIYF. For the CDR3, the DNA is TGTGCCAGCGTGAGCTCTGGAAACACCATATATTTT.

This clone was seen more than once but under ten times. V usage is TRBV9 and J usage is TRBJ2-7; D is possibly TRBD2 (6 bases). This CDR3 contains 16 residues. The germline V gene has CDR1 SGDLS and CDR2 YYNGEE. Trimming removed 4 bases from V and 3 bases from J, with 20 bases in between. The CDR3 sequence is CASSPSMTAGVYEQYF. The CDR3 nucleotides read TGTGCCAGCAGCCCTTCCATGACAGCGGGCGTCTACGAGCAGTACTTC.

V usage is TRBV27 and J usage is TRBJ1-2, with 7 bases lining up with TRBD1. The CDR3 covers 14 residues. Germline CDR1 and CDR2: MNHEY and SMNVEV (reference sequence). V lost 6 bases, J lost 5 bases, and 9 bases stayed unmatched. DNA for the CDR3: TGTGCCAGCAGAATGGAGACAGGGAAGTATGGCTACACCTTC. It translates to CASRMETGKYGYTF.

This chain connects TRBV25-1 to TRBJ2-1; 14 bases line up with TRBD2. The CDR3 length is 16 residues. With V trimmed by 3 bases and J by 15 bases, 13 bases remained unmatched. Germline V CDR1 and CDR2: MGHDK, SYGVNS. This CDR3 is CASSDTRLAGGPERFF. The CDR3 region has the DNA TGTGCCAGCAGTGATACCCGACTAGCGGGAGGGCCGGAACGGTTCTTC. Using reference TRBV25-1 and TRBJ2-1 for the parts outside the CDR3, the full variable domain is EADIYQTPRYLVIGTGKKITLECSQTMGHDKMYWYQQDPGMELHLIHYSYGVNSTEKGDLSSESTVSRIRTEHFPLTLESARPSHTSQYLCASSDTRLAGGPERFFGPGTRLTVL.

This clone has at least ten counts. CDR3 sequence (DNA): TGCAGTGCTAGTACCGGGACAGGGGACTATGGCTACACCTTC. It is translated as CSASTGTGDYGYTF. This rearrangement joins TRBV20-1 to TRBJ1-2; 10 nucleotides match TRBD1. Germline V lookup: CDR1 DFQATT, CDR2 SNEGSKA (reference sequence). V lost 3 bases to trimming and J lost 3 bases; unmatched junction nucleotides: 4. This CDR3 spans 14 amino acids.

This chain links TRBV5-1 with TRBJ1-1; 9 positions agree with TRBD1. CDR3 length: 12 residues. The J segment lost 11 bases and the V segment lost 4 bases, leaving 6 bases of the junction unmatched. Per germline, CDR1 SGHRS and CDR2 YFSETQ. CDR3 sequence reads: CASSETGGRAFF. CDR3 bases: TGCGCCAGCAGCGAAACAGGGGGCCGGGCTTTCTTT.

The gene calls are TRBV7-2 and TRBJ2-5, with 8 nucleotides matching TRBD2. Per germline, CDR1 SGHTA and CDR2 FQGNSA. This CDR3 has 15 amino acids. Unmatched junction bases numbered 10, after V lost 5 bases and J lost 5 bases. In DNA form, the CDR3 reads TGTGCCAGCAGCCAATCTCCTAGCGGGTGGGAGACCCAGTACTTC. This encodes CASSQSPSGWETQYF. The whole variable domain, remainder taken from reference TRBV7-2 and TRBJ2-5, is GAGVSQSPSNKVTEKGKDVELRCDPISGHTALYWYRQSLGQGLEFLIYFQGNSAPDKSGLPSDRFSAERTGGSVSTLTIQRTQQEDSAVYLCASSQSPSGWETQYFGPGTRLLVL.

The V call is TRBV15, the J call TRBJ2-7, with 8 bases matching TRBD2. Germline V gene lookup returns CDR1 LNHNV and CDR2 YYDKDF (reference sequence). V lost 5 bases and J lost 3; bases outside the gene matches: 9. The CDR3 has 15 residues. The CDR3 here is CATSSNNGGGYEQYF. The DNA of the CDR3 is TGTGCCACCAGCTCCAATAACGGGGGGGGCTACGAGCAGTACTTC.

CDR3 DNA sequence: TGTGCCAGCAGTTTTGGGCGCCCGTCGACCGGGGAGCTGTTTTTT. It is translated as CASSFGRPSTGELFF. This sequence joins TRBV27 and TRBJ2-2; D ambiguous. Trimming removed 3 bases from V and 5 bases from J, with 13 bases in between. Germline V gene sequence: CDR1 MNHEY, CDR2 SMNVEV (reference sequence). The CDR3 loop spans 15 amino acids.

This clone has a single count. The rearrangement uses TRBV18 and TRBJ2-5; possible D gene TRBD1, 5 bases. Germline V gives CDR1 KGHSH, CDR2 LQKENI. This CDR3 region has 16 residues. Between the trimmed V and J ends, which lost 0 bases and 0 bases, there was a span of 11 bases. CDR3 coding DNA: TGTGCCAGCTCACCACCAACAGGAGATTACCAAGAGACCCAGTACTTC. It codes for CASSPPTGDYQETQYF.

V is TRBV29-1 and J is TRBJ2-3; 8 bases agree with TRBD1. The CDR3 runs 15 residues. The J segment lost 0 bases and the V segment lost 5 bases, leaving 7 bases of the junction unmatched. Germline CDR1 reads SQVTM; CDR2 reads ANQGSEA. The CDR3: CSVTGGRTSTDTQYF. The CDR3 nucleotides read TGCAGCGTTACAGGGGGTCGTACTAGCACAGATACGCAGTATTTT.

This chain links TRBV6-6 with TRBJ1-4; TRBD1 aligns across 7 bases. Germline CDR1 reads MNHNY; CDR2 reads SVGAGI (reference sequence). The CDR3 totals 14 residues. The J segment lost 0 bases and the V segment lost 6 bases, leaving 1 base of the junction unmatched. CDR3 amino acids: CASRGQTTNEKLFF. The CDR3, as DNA: TGTGCCAGCAGGGGACAGACAACTAATGAAAAACTGTTTTTT.

The chain is built from TRBV6-2 or TRBV6-3 and TRBJ2-3, with 8 positions matching TRBD1. V was pared by 6 bases and J by 6 bases, with 8 bases of the junction left unmatched. This CDR3 is 14 amino acids long. CDR1 MNHEY and CDR2 SVGEGT come from the germline V gene. This CDR3 reads CASSRGQDMDTQYF. In DNA form, the CDR3 reads TGTGCCAGCAGCCGGGGACAGGACATGGATACGCAGTATTTT.

Points on this clone: At the DNA level, this CDR3 is encoded by other sequences in the same sample as well. The rearrangement joins TRBV18 to TRBJ2-5; weak D call: TRBD1 (5 bases). Germline V lookup: CDR1 KGHSH, CDR2 LQKENI. V was shortened by 2 bases and J by 2 bases, with 6 bases between the two germline ends. This CDR3 contains 13 residues. The CDR3 reads CASSPGAQETQYF. The CDR3 nucleotides are TGTGCCAGCTCACCAGGGGCACAAGAGACCCAGTACTTC.

The J gene is TRBJ2-3, the V gene TRBV11-2; 8 bases are a match to TRBD2. This CDR3 comprises 18 residues. V dropped 1 base and J dropped 5; count of bases not matched to a gene: 14. Per germline, CDR1 SGHAT and CDR2 FQNNGV. CDR3 sequence (DNA): TGTGCCAGCAGCTTAGTCTGGAGGACGGGAGGGCAGAGAGATACGCAGTATTTT. It codes for CASSLVWRTGGQRDTQYF.